These T cell receptor beta chains were read from a single sample in a study of shared clonotypes between healthy human individuals. Generated by immunoSEQ multiplex PCR, the TCRdb table keeps only in-frame clones and is missing some. This table has around 2.5 million clones, 93% appearing once. Sequencing was done on a sample of naive CD4+ T cells from PBMCs. These receptors were taken from a young man in good health. Some clones in this sample may be carry-over from other donors' samples. CDR3s leave out the opening cysteine and the closing phenylalanine or tryptophan. Each record gives: V gene, clone size, J gene, CDR3 protein. Expanded clones get a size class; other rows say once, few or many, or leave the size out.

>TRBV4-3|NA|TRBJ1-1
ASSQDTGYPGAEAF
>TRBV6-6|once|TRBJ2-7
ASRDRGAGEQY
>TRBV7-7|NA|TRBJ2-5
ASSLYRGPETQY
>TRBV28|NA|TRBJ2-7
ASSTGHGSYEQY
>TRBV7-9|few|TRBJ1-1
ASSLQNTEAF
>TRBV27|NA|TRBJ1-5
ASGSHSNQPQH
>TRBV10-3|NA|TRBJ1-3
AIRDSPGNTIY
>TRBV6-5|NA|TRBJ2-2
ASSPTSTGELF
>TRBV9|NA|TRBJ2-3
ASSPRSATDTQY
>TRBV7-3|NA|TRBJ2-1
ASSRDPHNEQF
>TRBV25-1|NA|TRBJ1-1
ASSDHSYTEAF
>TRBV30|NA|TRBJ2-1
AWTPGQGGGEQF
>TRBV7-7|NA|TRBJ2-1
ASSLAGQGYEQF
>TRBV30|NA|TRBJ1-6
AWDERKTSPLH
>TRBV19|NA|TRBJ2-1
ATTSGRTDYNEQF
>TRBV28|NA|TRBJ1-1
ASSGQGVPTEAF
>TRBV29-1|few|TRBJ1-2
SVGNGYT
>TRBV1|NA|TRBJ2-7
TSSHAASGTYEQY
>TRBV5-1|NA|TRBJ1-2
ASSRDSYGYT
>TRBV27|NA|TRBJ2-2
ASSPAGTGELF
>TRBV28|once|TRBJ2-7
ASSLTSGATYEQY
>TRBV28|NA|TRBJ1-2
GSSWGRGYT
>TRBV27|NA|TRBJ2-7
ASSFWDQD
>TRBV11-2|NA|TRBJ2-3
ASSPIAGGSTDTQY
>TRBV7-6|NA|TRBJ2-5
ASSLVPGLLSMGETQY
>TRBV5-8|NA|TRBJ2-1
ASSSDYNEQF
>TRBV10-3|NA|TRBJ1-2
AISAGTGYGYT
>TRBV18|NA|TRBJ1-5
ASSPVATANSNQPQH
>TRBV7-2|NA|TRBJ2-4
ASSVYRGTKNIQY
>TRBV2|NA|TRBJ1-6
ASRDRRLSYNSPLH